This passage covers 22 T cell receptor beta chains from one sample sequenced in a study of T cell responses to AZD1222 COVID-19 vaccine. Sequencing was performed with immunoSEQ multiplex PCR; in TCRdb, only in-frame clones are kept and a portion is missing. This table holds under 200,000 clones, approximately 91% found once. The input for sequencing was peripheral blood, taken on day 0 of AZD1222 vaccination. These receptors were obtained from an adult in good health.

The genes are TRBV27 and TRBJ2-1, with 9 bases lining up with TRBD2. The CDR3 has 17 residues. With 5 bases clipped from V and 4 bases from J, the junction kept 12 bases outside the gene matches. Germline V gene lookup returns CDR1 MNHEY and CDR2 SMNVEV (reference sequence). The CDR3 spells CASSLEAGTSSYNEQFF. The CDR3 DNA is TGTGCCAGCAGTCTCGAAGCCGGGACTAGCAGTTACAATGAGCAGTTCTTC.

This chain links TRBV18 with TRBJ1-1, with 7 bases fitting TRBD1. The CDR3 has 14 residues. After removal of 1 base from V and 1 base from J, the junction contained 0 bases not matched to a gene. Germline assignment: CDR1 KGHSH and CDR2 LQKENI. CDR3 in amino acids: CASSPQGANTEAFF. CDR3 nucleotides: TGTGCCAGCTCACCACAGGGGGCGAACACTGAAGCTTTCTTT.

There are a few counts of this clone. The genes are TRBV6-6 and TRBJ1-6, with D unresolved. Germline V gene data show CDR1 as MNHNY and CDR2 as SVGAGI (reference sequence). Trimming stripped 7 bases from V and 3 bases from J, with 7 bases between. This CDR3 is 13 amino acids long. The CDR3 DNA sequence: TGTGCCAGCACCCCTCTCTATAATTCACCCCTCCACTTT. It encodes CASTPLYNSPLHF.

V is TRBV19 and J is TRBJ2-2; D possibly corresponds to TRBD1 (6 bases). Trimming stripped 1 base from V and 5 bases from J, with 14 bases between. This CDR3 is 16 amino acids long. Germline V gives CDR1 LNHDA, CDR2 SQIVND (reference sequence). The CDR3 spells CASSIGGGTGTGELFF. CDR3 coding DNA: TGTGCCAGTAGTATAGGAGGGGGAACAGGGACCGGGGAGCTGTTTTTT.

The chain combines TRBV18 with TRBJ2-7, with D unclear. The CDR3 has 14 amino acids. CDR1 and CDR2 from the germline V gene are KGHSH and LQKENI. V gave up 2 bases and J gave up 3 bases, with 11 bases separating them. CDR3 loop: CASSPDLNSYEQYF. Written as DNA, the CDR3 is TGTGCCAGCTCACCAGACCTCAACAGCTACGAGCAGTACTTC.

V and J are TRBV30 and TRBJ2-2; weak D call: TRBD2 (5 bases). V lost 0 bases and J lost 1, with 12 bases in between. This CDR3 has 16 amino acids. From germline, CDR1 is GTSNPN and CDR2 SVGIG (reference sequence). The CDR3 is CAWSVRWTGNTGELFF. DNA of the CDR3: TGTGCCTGGAGTGTACGTTGGACTGGGAACACCGGGGAGCTGTTTTTT.

The gene calls are TRBV28 and TRBJ1-1; 12 bases are shared with TRBD1. The CDR3 extends over 14 amino acids. Trimming at V came to 5 bases and at J to 9 bases, leaving 7 bases not matched to a gene. Germline CDR1 is MDHEN and CDR2 is SYDVKM. The CDR3 coding sequence is TGTGCCAGCAGTCCCCCAGGGACAGGGGGCAAAGCTTTCTTT. Encoded protein: CASSPPGTGGKAFF. The variable domain in full, completed from reference TRBV28 and TRBJ1-1, reads DVKVTQSSRYLVKRTGEKVFLECVQDMDHENMFWYRQDPGLGLRLIYFSYDVKMKEKGDIPEGYSVSREKKERFSLILESASTNQTSMYLCASSPPGTGGKAFFGQGTRLTVV.

The DNA for the CDR3 is TGTGCTAGTGGTTTGGCAGCGACAGGGACCAACTATGGCTACACCTTC. It codes for CASGLAATGTNYGYTF. The rearrangement uses TRBV12-5 and TRBJ1-2, with 7 positions matching TRBD1. Germline-derived CDR1 and CDR2 are LGHNT and FRNRAP. V lost 1 base, J lost 2 bases, and 7 bases stayed unmatched. CDR3 length: 16 residues.

This chain links TRBV2 with TRBJ2-3, with TRBD2 identical over 9 bases. V lost 4 bases and J lost 0; bases outside the gene matches: 5. The CDR3 spans 16 residues. Germline V gives CDR1 SNHLY, CDR2 FYNNEI. In DNA form, the CDR3 reads TGTGCCAGCAGTGGAGTGGGACTAGCCAGCACAGATACGCAGTATTTT. Amino acid sequence: CASSGVGLASTDTQYF.

V and J are TRBV19 and TRBJ2-3; D unclear. The V end lost 6 bases, the J end lost 0 bases, and 13 bases lay between the germline ends. The CDR3 has 15 residues. CDR1 is LNHDA and CDR2 is SQIVND in the germline V gene (reference sequence). CDR3 loop: CASRQPYPSTDTQYF. In DNA, the CDR3 is TGTGCCAGTAGGCAACCTTACCCTAGCACAGATACGCAGTATTTT.

This chain uses TRBV10-3 with TRBJ2-7; 8 bases map to TRBD2. The germline gives CDR1 ENHRY, CDR2 SYGVKD. Losses at the gene ends were 2 bases for V and 5 bases for J; bases not matched to a gene: 8. This CDR3 spans 15 amino acids. The CDR3 nucleotides are TGTGCCATCAGTGAGGGGCGGGGGGCCGTCCACGAGCAGTACTTC. As protein: CAISEGRGAVHEQYF.

V gene TRBV18 combines with J gene TRBJ1-5; D unclear. The CDR3 loop spans 15 amino acids. Germline CDR1 is KGHSH and CDR2 is LQKENI. V lost 3 bases to trimming and J lost 5 bases, with 14 bases between them. CDR3 DNA: TGTGCCAGCTCACCCACAGCCCGTGCCGATCAGCCCCAGCATTTT. Protein product: CASSPTARADQPQHF.

This chain uses TRBV5-1 with TRBJ1-1, with 9 bases that match TRBD1. CDR1 is SGHRS and CDR2 is YFSETQ in the germline V gene. The junction had 8 bases not matched to a gene; V was cut back by 4 bases and J by 7 bases. This CDR3 is built from 14 residues. The CDR3 nucleotides read TGCGCCAGCAGCCTACAGGGGGCGCAGATTGAAGCTTTCTTT. Protein: CASSLQGAQIEAFF.

With respect to this clone: The same CDR3 is also encoded by other DNA sequences in this sample. This chain links TRBV5-1 with TRBJ1-2; 9 nucleotides line up with TRBD1. Germline V gene data show CDR1 as SGHRS and CDR2 as YFSETQ. J lost 2 bases, V lost 2 bases, and 1 base had no gene match. This CDR3 spans 14 amino acids. The CDR3 nucleotides read TGCGCCAGCAGCTTAGGACAGGGGAACTATGGCTACACCTTC. It is translated as CASSLGQGNYGYTF.

This clone has only one observation. V is TRBV5-6 and J is TRBJ1-2; TRBD1 matches at 7 bases. The germline V gene encodes CDR1 SGHDT and CDR2 YYEEEE. The CDR3 spans 14 residues. Trimming removed 1 base from V and 4 bases from J; junction bases left unmatched: 4. CDR3 in DNA: TGTGCCAGCAGCTTGAGGTGGGACAGCTATGGCTACACCTTC. Residues: CASSLRWDSYGYTF.

Points on this clone: Other nucleotide sequences from this sample produce the same CDR3. This chain links TRBV28 with TRBJ1-4; D is ambiguous. CDR3 length: 14 residues. Per germline, CDR1 MDHEN and CDR2 SYDVKM. V was shortened by 2 bases and J by 5 bases, with 9 bases between the two germline ends. CDR3 sequence reads: CASSLTTGNEKLFF. CDR3 nucleotide sequence: TGTGCCAGCAGTTTAACTACCGGGAATGAAAAACTGTTTTTT.

V is TRBV7-6 and J is TRBJ1-4, with 11 bases identical to TRBD1. Per the germline V gene, CDR1 is SGHVS and CDR2 is FNYEAQ. V was clipped by 0 bases and J by 4 bases; unmatched bases: 1. The CDR3 sequence is 16 residues long. CDR3 in DNA: TGTGCCAGCAGCTTAGCGGGGACAGGGGGTAATGAAAAACTGTTTTTT. This encodes CASSLAGTGGNEKLFF. Combining the CDR3 with reference TRBV7-6 and TRBJ1-4 gives the whole variable domain GAGVSQSPRYKVTKRGQDVALRCDPISGHVSLYWYRQALGQGPEFLTYFNYEAQQDKSGLPNDRFSAERPEGSISTLTIQRTEQRDSAMYRCASSLAGTGGNEKLFFGSGTQLSVL.

The chain links TRBV5-6 to TRBJ2-7; D gene uncertain. This CDR3 has 15 residues. The V end was cut by 4 bases, the J end by 0 bases, with 14 bases between. CDR1 SGHDT and CDR2 YYEEEE come from the germline V gene. CDR3 sequence (DNA): TGTGCCAGCAGCCCAGCTACGTTGTTCTCCTACGAGCAGTACTTC. This encodes CASSPATLFSYEQYF.

The chain links TRBV5-1 to TRBJ1-2; 8 bases fit TRBD1. The CDR3 runs to 14 residues. In germline, CDR1 is SGHRS, CDR2 YFSETQ. Trimming cost V 3 bases and J 1 base; bases outside gene matches: 2. The chain's CDR3 is CASSSDRDNYGYTF. The CDR3 coding sequence is TGCGCCAGCAGCTCGGACAGGGATAACTATGGCTACACCTTC.

The chain carries TRBV5-1 and TRBJ1-1; TRBD1 aligns across 7 bases. V shed 4 bases, J shed 5 bases, and the junction held 8 bases outside the gene matches. Looked up from germline, CDR1 is SGHRS and CDR2 is YFSETQ. The CDR3 runs to 14 residues. CDR3 region: CASSATGAPTEAFF. As DNA, the CDR3 is TGCGCCAGCAGCGCAACAGGGGCGCCAACTGAAGCTTTCTTT.

This chain connects TRBV7-2 to TRBJ2-1, with 7 nucleotides matching TRBD2. V dropped 5 bases and J dropped 2; count of bases not matched to a gene: 6. CDR1 and CDR2 from the germline V gene are SGHTA and FQGNSA. The CDR3 spans 15 residues. The CDR3 reads CASSLNSGPYNEQFF. CDR3 bases: TGTGCCAGCAGCCTAAATAGCGGGCCCTACAATGAGCAGTTCTTC.

The chain carries TRBV20-1 and TRBJ1-2, with 7 nucleotides matching TRBD1. Germline-derived CDR1 and CDR2 are DFQATT and SNEGSKA (reference sequence). The junction had 4 bases not matched to a gene; V was cut back by 4 bases and J by 8 bases. The CDR3 length is 11 residues. CDR3 loop: CSAKTGTGYTF. The CDR3 region has the DNA TGCAGTGCTAAGACAGGGACCGGCTACACCTTC.